This T cell receptor (beta chain) came from a study of blood T cell repertoires in COVID-19. Whole-study context: Samples came from the United States, Italy and Spain, spanning acute and convalescent COVID-19. The cDNA or gDNA used as material had been derived from T cells, B-cell-depleted T cells, or PBMCs.

With regard to this clone: Other nucleotide sequences in the sample specify the same CDR3.

CDR3 length equals 16 residues. CDR1 and CDR2 (germline): GTSNPN, SVGIG (reference sequence). V was pared by 2 bases and J by 0 bases, with 5 bases of the junction left unmatched. Original handling: Nucleated cell counts were estimated from reference gene primer amplification. TCRdb's copy holds only in-frame clones and misses some; the assay was immunoSEQ multiplex PCR. V, J and clone size were drawn from that table, and D and trimming were deduced from the DNA. The sample shows roughly 200,000 clones, around 87% of them seen only once. The source of this sequence is a man aged 50-60 years with acute or convalescent COVID-19. The sample comprised peripheral blood. This chain links TRBV30 with TRBJ1-3, with 9 bases matching TRBD1. CDR3: CAWSFRDRVSGNTIYF. CDR3 DNA: TGTGCCTGGAGTTTCCGGGACAGGGTCTCTGGAAACACCATATATTTT.